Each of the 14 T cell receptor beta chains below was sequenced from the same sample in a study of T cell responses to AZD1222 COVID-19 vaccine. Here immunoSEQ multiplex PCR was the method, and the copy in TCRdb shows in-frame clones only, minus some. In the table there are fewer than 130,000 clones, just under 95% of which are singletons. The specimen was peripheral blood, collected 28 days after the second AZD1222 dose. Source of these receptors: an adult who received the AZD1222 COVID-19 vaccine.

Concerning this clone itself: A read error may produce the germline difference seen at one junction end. The CDR3 loop reads CASSYPKWTGAEYYEQHF. The CDR3 nucleotides are TGTGCCAGCAGTTACCCAAAATGGACAGGCGCAGAATACTACGAGCAGCACTTC. J is TRBJ2-7 and V is TRBV6-2 or TRBV6-3, with 7 bases aligning to TRBD1. The CDR3 has 18 amino acids. CDR1 and CDR2 from the germline V gene are MNHEY and SVGEGT.

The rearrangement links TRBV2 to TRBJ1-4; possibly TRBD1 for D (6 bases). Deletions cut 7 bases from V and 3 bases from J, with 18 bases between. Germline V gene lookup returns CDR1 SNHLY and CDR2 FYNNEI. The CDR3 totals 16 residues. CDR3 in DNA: TGTGCCAGCAACATTCGACGGGGGCCGGCTAATGAAAAACTGTTTTTT. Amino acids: CASNIRRGPANEKLFF.

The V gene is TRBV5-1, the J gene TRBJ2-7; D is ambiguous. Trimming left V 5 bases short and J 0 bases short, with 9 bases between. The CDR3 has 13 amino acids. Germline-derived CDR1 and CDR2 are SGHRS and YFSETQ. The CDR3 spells CASSFTSSYEQYF. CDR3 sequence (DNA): TGCGCCAGCAGTTTCACAAGCTCCTACGAGCAGTACTTC. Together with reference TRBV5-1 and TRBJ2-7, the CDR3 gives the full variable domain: KAGVTQTPRYLIKTRGQQVTLSCSPISGHRSVSWYQQTPGQGLQFLFEYFSETQRNKGNFPGRFSGRQFSNSRSEMNVSTLELGDSALYLCASSFTSSYEQYFGPGTRLTVT.

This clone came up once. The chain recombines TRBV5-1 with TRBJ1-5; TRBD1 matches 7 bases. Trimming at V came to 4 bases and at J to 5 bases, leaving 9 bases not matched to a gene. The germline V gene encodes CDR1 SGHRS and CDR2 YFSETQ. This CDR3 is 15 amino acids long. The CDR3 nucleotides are TGCGCCAGCAGCCTTAGGGGGCACAAGGATCAGCCCCAGCATTTT. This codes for CASSLRGHKDQPQHF.

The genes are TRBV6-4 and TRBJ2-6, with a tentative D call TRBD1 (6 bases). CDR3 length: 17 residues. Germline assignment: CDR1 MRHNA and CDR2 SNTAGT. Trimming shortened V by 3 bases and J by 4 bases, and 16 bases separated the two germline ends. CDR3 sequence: CASSEREEGEGANVLTF. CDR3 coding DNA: TGTGCCAGCAGTGAACGGGAAGAGGGGGAAGGGGCCAACGTCCTGACTTTC.

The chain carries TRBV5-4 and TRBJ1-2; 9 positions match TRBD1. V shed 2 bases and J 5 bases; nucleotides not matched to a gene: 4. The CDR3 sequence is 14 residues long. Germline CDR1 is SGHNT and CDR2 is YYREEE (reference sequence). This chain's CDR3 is CASSFIGQGYGYTF. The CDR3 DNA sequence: TGTGCCAGCAGCTTCATCGGACAGGGGTATGGCTACACCTTC.

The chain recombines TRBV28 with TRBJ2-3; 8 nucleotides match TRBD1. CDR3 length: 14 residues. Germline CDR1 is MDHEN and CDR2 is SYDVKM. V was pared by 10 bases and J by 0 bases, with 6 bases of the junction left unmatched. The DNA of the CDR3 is TGTGCCACCCAGGGGGCAGGGAGCACAGATACGCAGTATTTT. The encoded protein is CATQGAGSTDTQYF.

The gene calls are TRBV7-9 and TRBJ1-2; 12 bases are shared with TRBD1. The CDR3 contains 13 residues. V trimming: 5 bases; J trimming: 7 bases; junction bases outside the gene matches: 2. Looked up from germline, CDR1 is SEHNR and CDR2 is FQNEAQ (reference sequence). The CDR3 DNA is TGTGCCAGCAGCGGGACAGGGGGCGGTGGCTACACCTTC. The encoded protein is CASSGTGGGGYTF.

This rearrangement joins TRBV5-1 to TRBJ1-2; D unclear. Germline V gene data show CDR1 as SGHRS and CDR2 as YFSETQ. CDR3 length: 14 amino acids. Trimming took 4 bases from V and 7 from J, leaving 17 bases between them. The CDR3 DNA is TGCGCCAGCAGCCCAGACACGTCCTATGGTGGCTACACCTTC. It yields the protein CASSPDTSYGGYTF.

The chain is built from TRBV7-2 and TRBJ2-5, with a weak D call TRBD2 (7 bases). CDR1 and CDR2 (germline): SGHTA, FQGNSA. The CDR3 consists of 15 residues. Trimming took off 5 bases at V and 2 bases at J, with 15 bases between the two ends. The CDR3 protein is CASSPRGAGQETQYF. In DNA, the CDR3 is TGTGCCAGCAGCCCTCGGGGGGCAGGGCAAGAGACCCAGTACTTC. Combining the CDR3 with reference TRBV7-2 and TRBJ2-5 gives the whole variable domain GAGVSQSPSNKVTEKGKDVELRCDPISGHTALYWYRQSLGQGLEFLIYFQGNSAPDKSGLPSDRFSAERTGGSVSTLTIQRTQQEDSAVYLCASSPRGAGQETQYFGPGTRLLVL.

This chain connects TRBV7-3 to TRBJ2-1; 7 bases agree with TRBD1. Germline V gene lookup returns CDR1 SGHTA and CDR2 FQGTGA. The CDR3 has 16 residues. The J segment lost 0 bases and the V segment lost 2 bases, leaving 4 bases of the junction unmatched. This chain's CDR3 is CASSLLAGGSYNEQFF. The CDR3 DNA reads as TGTGCCAGCAGCTTACTCGCAGGGGGCTCCTACAATGAGCAGTTCTTC.

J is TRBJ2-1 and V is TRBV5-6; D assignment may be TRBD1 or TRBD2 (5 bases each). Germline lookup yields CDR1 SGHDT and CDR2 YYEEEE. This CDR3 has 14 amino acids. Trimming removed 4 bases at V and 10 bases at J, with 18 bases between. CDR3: CASSPWDPLGEQFF. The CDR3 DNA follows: TGTGCCAGCAGCCCATGGGACCCCTTGGGCGAGCAGTTCTTC.

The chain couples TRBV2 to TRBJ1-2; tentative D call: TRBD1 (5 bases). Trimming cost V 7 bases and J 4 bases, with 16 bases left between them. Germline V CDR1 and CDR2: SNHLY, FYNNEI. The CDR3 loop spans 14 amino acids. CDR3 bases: TGTGCCAGCATCAACCCAGGGTGGAGCTATGGCTACACCTTC. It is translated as CASINPGWSYGYTF.

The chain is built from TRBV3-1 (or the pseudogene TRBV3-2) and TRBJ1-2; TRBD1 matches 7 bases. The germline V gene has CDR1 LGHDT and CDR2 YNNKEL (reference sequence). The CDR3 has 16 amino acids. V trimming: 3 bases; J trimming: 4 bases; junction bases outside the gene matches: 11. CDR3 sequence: CASSHRGTAGSYGYTF. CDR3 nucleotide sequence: TGTGCCAGCAGCCACCGTGGGACAGCTGGAAGCTATGGCTACACCTTC.